This T cell receptor beta chain appears in the sequencing data of a study of blood T cell repertoires in COVID-19. Whole-study context: Researchers got acute and convalescent COVID-19 samples from the United States, Italy and Spain. The analysed material was cDNA or gDNA that came from T cells, B-cell-depleted T cells, or PBMCs.

Sequencing was performed with immunoSEQ multiplex PCR; in TCRdb, only in-frame clones are kept and a portion is missing. The data hold over 300,000 clones, with roughly 88% observed a single time. Losses at the gene ends were 0 bases for V and 5 bases for J; bases not matched to a gene: 10. CDR1 is SGDLS, CDR2 YYNGEE, per germline. CDR3 length: 16 residues. The sequence was obtained from a man aged 25-40 years who had recovered from COVID-19. The source material was PBMCs or T cells enriched from blood (not recorded which). This chain uses TRBV9 with TRBJ2-7; TRBD1 agrees at 8 bases. CDR3 nucleotides: TGTGCCAGCAGCGTAGCGCATCAGGGGGCAGAGCACGAGCAGTACTTC. It yields the protein CASSVAHQGAEHEQYF.